These 27 T cell receptor beta chains share one sample of origin, sequenced in a study of PD-1 blockade in mismatch repair-deficient tumors. This table comes from immunoSEQ multiplex PCR, and its TCRdb copy is limited to in-frame clones, with some not included. This table has tens of thousands of clones, 88% appearing once. The input for sequencing was peripheral blood, taken 52 weeks after starting pembrolizumab. Receptor source: an adult with mismatch repair-deficient cancer.

CDR3 sequence reads: CASNPRDRSLTGELFF. CDR3 bases: TGTGCCAGTAATCCCCGGGACAGATCTCTCACCGGGGAGCTGTTTTTT. This chain connects TRBV19 to TRBJ2-2; the match to TRBD1 covers 7 bases. The CDR3 has 16 amino acids. Looked up from germline, CDR1 is LNHDA and CDR2 is SQIVND (reference sequence). Trimming at V came to 7 bases and at J to 4 bases, leaving 12 bases not matched to a gene.

This chain uses TRBV11-2 with TRBJ2-3, with TRBD1 matching 9 bases. This CDR3 region has 16 residues. V lost 1 base, J lost 0 bases, and 2 bases stayed unmatched. The V gene's germline CDR1 is SGHAT and CDR2 FQNNGV. The CDR3 DNA sequence: TGTGCCAGCAGCTTAGGGGACAGGGCTAGCACAGATACGCAGTATTTT. It translates to CASSLGDRASTDTQYF.

The CDR3 DNA reads as TGTGCCAGCAGCCACTCTTTGGTTTACAATGAGCAGTTCTTC. Translation: CASSHSLVYNEQFF. J is TRBJ2-1 and V is TRBV7-9; D call uncertain. The germline V and J ends were trimmed by 5 bases and 4 bases, with 12 bases remaining between them. Looked up from germline, CDR1 is SEHNR and CDR2 is FQNEAQ (reference sequence). CDR3 length equals 14 residues.

As to this clone: Other DNA sequences in this sample translate to the same CDR3. As DNA, the CDR3 is TGCGCCAGCAGCTTATCCGGGACAGGGTACGAGCAGTACTTC. Amino acid sequence: CASSLSGTGYEQYF. The chain recombines TRBV5-1 with TRBJ2-7, with 9 nucleotides matching TRBD1. This CDR3 is built from 14 residues. The junction had 4 bases not matched to a gene; V was cut back by 2 bases and J by 4 bases. The V gene's germline CDR1 is SGHRS and CDR2 YFSETQ.

The chain is built from TRBV19 and TRBJ2-3, with TRBD2 identical over 9 bases. The CDR3 sequence is 16 residues long. The germline CDR1 and CDR2 sequences are LNHDA and SQIVND (reference sequence). The ends lost 2 bases at V and 0 bases at J; junction bases unmatched: 3. CDR3 amino acids: CASSILAGGSTDTQYF. As DNA, the CDR3 is TGTGCCAGTAGTATACTGGCGGGAGGGAGCACAGATACGCAGTATTTT.

This clone was seen only once. This chain connects TRBV6-6 to TRBJ2-7, with unresolved D. The CDR3 has 15 residues. Trimming cost V 0 bases and J 3 bases, with 12 bases left between them. Germline CDR1 and CDR2: MNHNY and SVGAGI (reference sequence). CDR3 nucleotides: TGTGCCAGCAGTTACTCACCGACACCCTACTACGAGCAGTACTTC. This translates into CASSYSPTPYYEQYF.

The chain is built from TRBV5-1 and TRBJ2-3; D assignment may be TRBD1 or TRBD2 (5 bases each). V gave up 0 bases and J gave up 1 base, with 9 bases separating them. Germline values: CDR1 SGHRS, CDR2 YFSETQ. The CDR3 contains 15 residues. Written as DNA, the CDR3 is TGCGCCAGCAGCTTGGGGGGGTTCGGCACAGATACGCAGTATTTT. Amino acids: CASSLGGFGTDTQYF.

This clone was counted once. The chain employs TRBV9 and TRBJ2-1; D is unclear. Deletions cut 0 bases from V and 4 bases from J, with 11 bases between. The CDR3 has 15 residues. Germline loops: CDR1 SGDLS, CDR2 YYNGEE. CDR3 bases: TGTGCCAGCAGCGTAGTCGGAGAACCTTACAATGAGCAGTTCTTC. This encodes CASSVVGEPYNEQFF.

The chain joins TRBV28 to TRBJ2-3; TRBD2 might be the D (6 bases). Per the germline V gene, CDR1 is MDHEN and CDR2 is SYDVKM. The CDR3 loop spans 14 amino acids. V lost 2 bases and J 1 base, leaving 7 bases between the germline ends. CDR3 sequence: CASSLGGGTDTQYF. The CDR3 bases are TGTGCCAGCAGTTTAGGAGGGGGCACAGATACGCAGTATTTT.

The chain links TRBV5-4 to TRBJ1-1; D unresolved. The V end was cut by 0 bases, the J end by 6 bases, with 12 bases between. The CDR3 is made up of 14 amino acids. Germline CDR1 and CDR2: SGHNT and YYREEE (reference sequence). The CDR3 sequence: CASSLDVGGAEAFF. CDR3 coding DNA: TGTGCCAGCAGCTTGGATGTGGGCGGCGCTGAAGCTTTCTTT.

V gene TRBV7-8 combines with J gene TRBJ2-7; the D gene is possibly TRBD1 (6 bases). This CDR3 is built from 13 residues. Looked up from germline, CDR1 is SGHVS and CDR2 is FQNEAQ. V was pared by 5 bases and J by 6 bases, with 14 bases between. CDR3 residues: CASSTQTGFEQYF. CDR3 DNA: TGTGCCAGCAGCACCCAGACAGGTTTCGAGCAGTACTTC. Full variable domain (missing parts from reference TRBV7-8 and TRBJ2-7): GAGVSQSPRYKVAKRGQDVALRCDPISGHVSLFWYQQALGQGPEFLTYFQNEAQLDKSGLPSDRFFAERPEGSVSTLKIQRTQQEDSAVYLCASSTQTGFEQYFGPGTRLTVT.

The chain employs TRBV4-2 and TRBJ2-2; D ambiguous. CDR1 is LGHNA and CDR2 is YNFKEQ in the germline V gene. CDR3 length: 14 residues. V lost 0 bases to trimming and J lost 1 base, with 3 bases between them. The CDR3 loop reads CASSQEENTGELFF. In DNA form, the CDR3 reads TGTGCCAGCAGCCAAGAAGAGAACACCGGGGAGCTGTTTTTT.

V is TRBV5-4 and J is TRBJ2-7; TRBD1 might be the D (6 bases). This CDR3 spans 13 amino acids. Germline-derived CDR1 and CDR2 are SGHNT and YYREEE (reference sequence). V was shortened by 4 bases and J by 2 bases, with 10 bases between the two germline ends. The CDR3 reads CASSLTGTYEQYF. DNA for the CDR3: TGTGCCAGCAGCCTAACAGGGACCTACGAGCAGTACTTC.

This chain links TRBV11-2 with TRBJ2-7; D not resolved. The germline V gene has CDR1 SGHAT and CDR2 FQNNGV. This CDR3 comprises 15 residues. Trimming took off 4 bases at V and 5 bases at J, with 18 bases between the two ends. CDR3 nucleotides: TGTGCCAGCAGCTCCGGTAGGATGACGCTCCACGAGCAGTACTTC. Its translation: CASSSGRMTLHEQYF.

The genes are TRBV28 and TRBJ2-7; the D gene is possibly TRBD1 (6 bases). CDR1 MDHEN and CDR2 SYDVKM come from the germline V gene. The CDR3 covers 14 residues. V was shortened by 2 bases and J by 3 bases, with 11 bases between the two germline ends. The CDR3 DNA reads as TGTGCCAGCAGTTTAATAGCAGGGGACTACGAGCAGTACTTC. Its translation: CASSLIAGDYEQYF.

The chain employs TRBV7-9 and TRBJ2-7; 11 nucleotides align to TRBD2. Germline CDR1 SEHNR, CDR2 FQNEAQ (reference sequence). This CDR3 region has 14 residues. V trimming: 4 bases; J trimming: 2 bases; junction bases outside the gene matches: 1. CDR3 sequence: CASSSSGRTYEQYF. CDR3 nucleotide sequence: TGTGCCAGCAGCTCTAGCGGGAGGACCTACGAGCAGTACTTC.

The chain is built from TRBV9 and TRBJ2-2; D is possibly TRBD1 (6 bases). V dropped 2 bases and J dropped 1 base, with 15 bases sitting between them. This CDR3 has 17 amino acids. From germline, CDR1 is SGDLS and CDR2 YYNGEE. CDR3 loop: CASSVSRVRGNTGELFF. The CDR3 coding sequence is TGTGCCAGCAGCGTTAGTCGGGTCAGGGGGAACACCGGGGAGCTGTTTTTT.

The J gene is TRBJ2-1, the V gene TRBV7-3; 11 bases fit TRBD2. CDR1 and CDR2 from the germline V gene are SGHTA and FQGTGA. CDR3 length: 16 amino acids. V trimming: 4 bases; J trimming: 7 bases; junction bases outside the gene matches: 9. The CDR3 is CASSSTGLAGGNEQFF. DNA for the CDR3: TGTGCCAGCAGCTCGACCGGTCTAGCGGGAGGAAATGAGCAGTTCTTC.

The rearrangement links TRBV7-9 to TRBJ2-1; D is possibly TRBD2 (6 bases). Deletions cut 8 bases from V and 3 bases from J, with 8 bases between. The CDR3 is 12 residues long. Germline assignment: CDR1 SEHNR and CDR2 FQNEAQ (reference sequence). The CDR3 DNA is TGTGCCAGCGCGCGGGACTACAATGAGCAGTTCTTC. This sequence encodes CASARDYNEQFF.

This chain links TRBV29-1 with TRBJ2-1; D is ambiguous. V was pared by 3 bases and J by 3 bases, with 6 bases between. Germline assignment: CDR1 SQVTM and CDR2 ANQGSEA. The CDR3 totals 12 residues. This CDR3 reads CSVDSRYNEQFF. As DNA, the CDR3 is TGCAGCGTTGATTCGCGCTACAATGAGCAGTTCTTC.

The chain is built from TRBV19 and TRBJ1-4, with TRBD1 identical over 10 bases. CDR3 length: 14 residues. Germline V gene sequence: CDR1 LNHDA, CDR2 SQIVND (reference sequence). Unmatched junction bases numbered 2, after V lost 3 bases and J lost 7 bases. Written as DNA, the CDR3 is TGTGCCAGTAGTATGACAGGGGGCGTTGAAAAACTGTTTTTT. Translation gives CASSMTGGVEKLFF.

This clone was recorded only once. The V gene is TRBV4-3, the J gene TRBJ2-5; D gene uncertain. The germline V gene has CDR1 LGHNA and CDR2 YSLEER. There are 15 residues in the CDR3. Trimming took 0 bases from V and 2 from J, leaving 10 bases between them. The DNA of the CDR3 is TGCGCCAGCAGCCAAGATCAAGTCAGACAAGAGACCCAGTACTTC. Translated: CASSQDQVRQETQYF.

This sequence joins TRBV4-3 and TRBJ2-6, with D unresolved. Between the trimmed V and J ends, which lost 2 bases and 0 bases, there was a span of 5 bases. Germline V gene lookup returns CDR1 LGHNA and CDR2 YSLEER. The CDR3 spans 15 residues. The CDR3 DNA reads as TGCGCCAGCAGCCAATACGACTCTGGGGCCAACGTCCTGACTTTC. Its translation: CASSQYDSGANVLTF.

The chain carries TRBV29-1 and TRBJ2-3; 8 positions match TRBD1. The V and J ends lost 3 bases and 2 bases, in that order; junction bases with no gene match: 4. Germline V lookup: CDR1 SQVTM, CDR2 ANQGSEA. CDR3 size: 14 residues. The chain's CDR3 is CSVEDRASTDTQYF. The CDR3 region has the DNA TGCAGCGTTGAGGACAGGGCCTCCACAGATACGCAGTATTTT.

The genes are TRBV11-3 and TRBJ1-3; TRBD1 is a possible D gene (5 bases). Per germline, CDR1 SGHNT and CDR2 YENEEA. Trimming removed 6 bases from V and 1 base from J, with 13 bases in between. This CDR3 has 15 amino acids. The CDR3 nucleotides are TGTGCCAGCAGTTGGGACCTTCATTCTGGAAACACCATATATTTT. Amino acids: CASSWDLHSGNTIYF.

This chain uses TRBV27 with TRBJ2-2; D may match TRBD1 or TRBD2 (6 bases each). The CDR3 is 15 amino acids. In germline, CDR1 is MNHEY, CDR2 SMNVEV (reference sequence). V was trimmed by 9 bases and J by 4 bases, leaving 18 bases between them. CDR3: CASNDRGAGTGELFF. The DNA of the CDR3 is TGTGCCAGTAATGATAGGGGGGCGGGCACCGGGGAGCTGTTTTTT.

V usage is TRBV2 and J usage is TRBJ2-7; D is ambiguous. Germline loops: CDR1 SNHLY, CDR2 FYNNEI. V lost 3 bases and J lost 2, with 5 bases in between. CDR3 length equals 12 residues. The CDR3 here is CASSDPAYEQYF. The CDR3 region has the DNA TGTGCCAGCAGTGACCCAGCCTACGAGCAGTACTTC.